Listed below are T cell receptor beta chains from one sample, sequenced in a study of T-cell reconstitution after alpha-beta-depleted transplantation in children. TCRdb redid the calling of the PCR reads with MiXCR, one entry per CDR3 protein. This table has hundreds of thousands of distinct CDR3 sequences, around 14% appearing once. The sample in question was PBMCs, obtained before TCRalphabeta/CD19-depleted stem cell transplant. These receptors were obtained from a girl aged 2-10 years with congenital amegakaryocytic thrombocytopenia, due to receive a stem cell transplant. Each CDR3 is given with its conserved first and last residue. The D gene is left open where the match is weak. Size is stated for part of the rows, as once, few or many counts, or as a class when the clone is expanded.

j_call,d_call,v_call,clone_size,cdr3_nt,cdr3_aa
TRBJ2-2,.,TRBV29-1,few,TGCAGCGTTGAAGGCGTTGCGGCACCGAACACCGGGGAGCTGTTTTTT,CSVEGVAAPNTGELFF
TRBJ1-5,.,TRBV6-1,few,TGTGCCAGCAGCCCCTCGGGCATTAGCAATCAGCCCCAGCATTTT,CASSPSGISNQPQHF
TRBJ1-2,.,TRBV7-9,few,TGTGCCAGCAGTAAATATACAGAGGGCTATGGCTACACCTTC,CASSKYTEGYGYTF
TRBJ2-3,.,TRBV29-1,few,TGCAGCGTTTGGACCGGAGATACGCAGTATTTT,CSVWTGDTQYF
TRBJ2-5,.,TRBV30,.,TGTGCCTGGAGACTACAAGAGACCCAGTACTTC,CAWRLQETQYF
TRBJ2-3,.,TRBV10-2,many,TGCGCCAGCAGTGAGTCGACCAGAAGGCAGTATTTT,CASSESTRRQYF
TRBJ2-2,.,TRBV29-1,many,TGCAGCGTTGGGGACATAGACACCGGGGAGCTGTTTTTT,CSVGDIDTGELFF
TRBJ2-1,.,TRBV10-3,.,TGTGCCATCAGTGAGCGGGAGTGGGATGAGCAGTTCTTC,CAISEREWDEQFF
TRBJ2-7,.,TRBV7-3,few,TGTGCCAGCAGCTTATCTACAGGCGACTACGAGCAGTACTTC,CASSLSTGDYEQYF
TRBJ2-6,.,TRBV5-1,many,TGCGCCAGCAGCGTAATCCGGGACACGGATCTTTCAAGGGCCAACGTCCTGACTTTC,CASSVIRDTDLSRANVLTF
TRBJ1-1,.,TRBV20-1,many,TGCAGTGCTAGGGACGGGAACACTGAAGCTTTCTTT,CSARDGNTEAFF
TRBJ2-7,.,TRBV27,many,TGTGCCAGCAGTTTGGGTCTCGCGGCCCCCTACGAGCAGTACTTC,CASSLGLAAPYEQYF
TRBJ2-2,.,TRBV7-9,few,TGTGCCAGCAGCTTACCAGGTTATCCCGGGGAGCTGTTTTTT,CASSLPGYPGELFF
TRBJ2-1,.,TRBV7-9,.,TGTGCCAGCAGCCCGCCTTTGTCCAGCGTAAATGAGCAGTTCTTC,CASSPPLSSVNEQFF
TRBJ2-5,.,TRBV6-1,few,TGTGCCAGCAGTGACGGGGTGGAGACCCAGTACTTC,CASSDGVETQYF
TRBJ2-7,.,TRBV20-1,many,TGCAGTGCTAGAGTGTCTATGCCCTCGTACGAGCAGTACTTC,CSARVSMPSYEQYF
TRBJ2-2,TRBD1,TRBV7-8,.,TGTGCCAGCAGCCGATGGACAGGGGAAGTCGAGGAGCTGTTTTTT,CASSRWTGEVEELFF
TRBJ2-1,TRBD1,TRBV14,few,TGTGCCAGCAGCCAAGAGGGCAGGGGGCGCCTCAATGAGCAGTTCTTC,CASSQEGRGRLNEQFF
TRBJ2-5,.,TRBV20-1,.,TGCAGTGCCATCGAGAGTCCTACGGAGACCCAGTACTTC,CSAIESPTETQYF
TRBJ2-3,.,TRBV7-6,.,TGTGCCAGCAGCTTATATATTAGCGGAGATACGCAGTATTTT,CASSLYISGDTQYF
TRBJ2-3,.,TRBV12-3/TRBV12-4,many,TGTGCCAGCAGTGCCGCAGGGATGAGGGATACGCAGTATTTT,CASSAAGMRDTQYF
TRBJ2-6,.,TRBV6-1,.,TGTGCCAGTCTACAGCGCTCTCGCGCTGGGGCCAACGTCCTGACTTTC,CASLQRSRAGANVLTF
TRBJ2-5,.,TRBV5-5,few,TGTGCCAGCAGGGATGTGGGGGGCTTGTACCAAGAGACCCAGTACTTC,CASRDVGGLYQETQYF
TRBJ2-1,TRBD2,TRBV28,many,TGTGCCACCTCGAGGCTAGCGGTGTCAGAGCAGTTCTTC,CATSRLAVSEQFF
TRBJ2-7,.,TRBV20-1,.,TGCAGTGCTAGTCGCCCCTCACCCTTCTCCTACGAGCAGTACTTC,CSASRPSPFSYEQYF